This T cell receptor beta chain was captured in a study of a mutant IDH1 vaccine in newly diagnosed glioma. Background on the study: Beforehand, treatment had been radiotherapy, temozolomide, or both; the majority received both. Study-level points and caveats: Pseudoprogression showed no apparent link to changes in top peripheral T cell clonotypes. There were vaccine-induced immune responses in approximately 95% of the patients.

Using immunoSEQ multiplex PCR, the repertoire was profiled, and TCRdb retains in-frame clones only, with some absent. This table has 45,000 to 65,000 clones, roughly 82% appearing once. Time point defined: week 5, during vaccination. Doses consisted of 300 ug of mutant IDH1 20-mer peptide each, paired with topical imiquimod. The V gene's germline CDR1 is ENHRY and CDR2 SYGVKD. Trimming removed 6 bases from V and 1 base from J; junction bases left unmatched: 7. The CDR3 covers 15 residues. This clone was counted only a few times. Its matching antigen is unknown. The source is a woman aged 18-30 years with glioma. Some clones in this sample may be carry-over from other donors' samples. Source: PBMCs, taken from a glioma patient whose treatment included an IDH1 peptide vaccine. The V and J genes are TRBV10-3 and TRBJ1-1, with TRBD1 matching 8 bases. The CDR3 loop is CAIRSDRAGNTEAFF. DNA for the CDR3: TGTGCCATCAGGTCGGACAGGGCGGGGAACACTGAAGCTTTCTTT.